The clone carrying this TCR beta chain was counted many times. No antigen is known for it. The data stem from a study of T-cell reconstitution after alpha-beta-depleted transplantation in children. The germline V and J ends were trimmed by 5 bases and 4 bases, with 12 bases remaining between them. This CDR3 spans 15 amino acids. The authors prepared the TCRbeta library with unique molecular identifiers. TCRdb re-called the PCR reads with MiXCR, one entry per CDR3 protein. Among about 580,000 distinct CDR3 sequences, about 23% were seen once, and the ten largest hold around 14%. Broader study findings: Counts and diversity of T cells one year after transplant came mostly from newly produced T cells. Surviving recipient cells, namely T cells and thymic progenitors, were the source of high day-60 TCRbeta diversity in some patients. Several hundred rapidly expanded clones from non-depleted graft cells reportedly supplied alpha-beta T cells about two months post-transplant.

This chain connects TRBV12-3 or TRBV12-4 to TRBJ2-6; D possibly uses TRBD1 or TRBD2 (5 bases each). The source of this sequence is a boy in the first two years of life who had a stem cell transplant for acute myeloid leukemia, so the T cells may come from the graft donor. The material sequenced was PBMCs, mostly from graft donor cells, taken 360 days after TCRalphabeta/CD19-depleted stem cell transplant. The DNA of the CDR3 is TGTGCCAGCAGTACCTCAGGGACCGGGGCCAACGTCCTGACTTTC. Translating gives CASSTSGTGANVLTF.